This record concerns one TCR beta chain sequence. What this receptor recognizes is not known. For every CD8+ T cell subset, 300,000 cells were flow-sorted straight into RLT lysis buffer, and each subset was sorted in triplicate. To exclude memory contaminants, naive CD8+ T cells were stringently defined as CD45RO-CCR7+CD27+CD95-. Standard density gradient centrifugation was used to isolate peripheral blood mononuclear cells from buffy coats. Naive CXCR3-negative and CXCR3-positive CD8+ T cells were flow-sorted using a FACSAria III. Total RNA was extracted from sorted cells with an RNeasy Mini Kit. Data came from a NextSeq 550. The Human TCR Profiling Kit (MiLaboratory) was used to make UMI-labeled 5' RACE TRB cDNA libraries. cDNA synthesis used the entire amount of extracted RNA, and PCR amplification then used the entire amount of cDNA produced. The libraries were made side by side, with each library going through the same number of PCR cycles. From the authors' description of their analysis: With a minimum of two reads required per UMI, MIGEC and MiXCR pulled out about 52,000 +/- 9,100 unique UMI-labeled TRB cDNA molecules from each library. An average of roughly 40,000 +/- 10,000 functional in-frame TRB CDR3 nucleotide clonotypes without stop codons was found per library. After downsampling to 5000 UMI-labeled TRB molecules per sample, diversity metrics such as normalized Shannon-Wiener and Chao1 were calculated in VDJtools. VDJtools computed clonotype-size-weighted physicochemical properties of the central five CDR3 residues: interaction energy, strength, volume and Kidera factor 4. TCRdb reprocessed the reads into one record per CDR3 protein sequence, lacking DNA. The V and J calls follow TCRdb's processing rather than the paper's. This sample's table lists about 150,000 distinct CDR3 sequences. The ten most abundant clones make up around 0.44% of the sample.

The data stem from a study of CXCR3-negative and CXCR3-positive naive CD8 T cells (dated by TCRdb to about 2019). About the full investigation: Approximately 140 million TRB reads were obtained in total, roughly 1.5 +/- 0.3 million reads per library. Diversity and physicochemical repertoire analyses covered eleven to twelve donors pooled from two independent experiments. Naive subsets from 5 or 6 donors and memory cells from 3 donors were included in the TRBV-TRBJ cluster analysis.

As encoded in the germline V gene, CDR1 is MGHRA while CDR2 is YSYEKL. The CDR3 starts with the cysteine, ends with the phenylalanine, and has 13 residues. Only the protein is on record. Broader findings and caveats from the paper: Both naive subsets had comparably high repertoire diversity, while memory CD8+ T cells had much lower repertoire diversity. TRB CDR3s from CXCR3-positive naive cells showed higher hydrophobicity (lower Kidera factor 4), lower energy, and higher strength and volume indices than CXCR3-negative naive cells. Because surface CD5, which has been linked to self-reactivity in mice, was comparable between naive subsets, TCR interaction strength was also inferred from TRB CDR3 physicochemical properties. Freshly isolated PBMCs were used for most assays because CXCR3 expression partially decreased after cryopreservation. Naive CXCR3-negative and CXCR3-positive cells from the same donor showed similar TRBV-TRBJ usage, whereas memory cells showed distinct patterns.

The receptor was isolated from a human donor in good health. Some clones in this sample may be carry-over from other donors' samples. Sequenced material: naive CXCR3+ CD8+ T cells from blood. The sample's cell subset or site label is to be understood as: CD45RO-CCR7+CD27+CD95- naive CD8+ T cells expressing CXCR3 (TNR3+). The rearrangement joined TRBV4-1 to TRBJ2-5. The CDR3 reads as follows: CASSQAVQETQYF.